A selection of T cell receptor beta chains follows, all from one sample in a study of circulating and synovial CD4+ cells in juvenile arthritis. Measured with immunoSEQ multiplex PCR; TCRdb has only the in-frame clones, and not every one. The sample has over 11,000 clones, 65% to 85% seen once; the top ten hold less than 4.5%. Sequenced material: CD4+ T cells from synovial fluid. These receptor sequences come from a human patient with juvenile idiopathic arthritis. Some clones in this sample may be carry-over from other donors' samples. Each CDR3 is given with its conserved first and last residue. Each record gives: V gene, D gene, clone size, J gene, CDR3 protein, CDR3 DNA. A D gene is named only where the DNA matches it firmly. Size is omitted from some rows. Given values are once, few, many or a class for expanded clones.

>TRBV2|-|-|TRBJ1-6
CASSERAQGNSPLHF
TGTGCCAGCAGTGAGAGGGCTCAGGGGAATTCACCCCTCCACTTT
>TRBV29-1|-|-|TRBJ1-1
CSVGTGKEAFF
TGCAGCGTTGGTACCGGGAAAGAAGCTTTCTTT
>TRBV18|TRBD1|-|TRBJ2-1
CASSLTRTGYNEQFF
TGTGCCAGCTCACTTACTAGGACAGGATACAATGAGCAGTTCTTC
>TRBV27|-|-|TRBJ1-2
CASSLYPDSPNGYTF
TGTGCCAGCAGTTTATACCCCGACAGCCCAAATGGCTACACCTTC
>TRBV20-1|-|-|TRBJ2-1
CSAPINEQFF
TGCAGTGCCCCCATCAATGAGCAGTTCTTC
>TRBV6-6|TRBD1|-|TRBJ2-3
CASSIHRGGQYF
TGTGCCAGCAGTATACACAGGGGTGGGCAGTATTTT
>TRBV29-1|TRBD2|-|TRBJ2-5
CSVAAGTSFGETQYF
TGCAGCGTCGCCGCCGGGACTAGCTTCGGAGAGACCCAGTACTTC
>TRBV19|-|few|TRBJ1-4
CASGREGFNEKLFF
TGTGCCAGTGGCAGGGAGGGCTTTAATGAAAAACTGTTTTTT
>TRBV5-6|TRBD1|few|TRBJ1-5
CASSFSGSTGAYQPQHF
TGTGCCAGCAGCTTTTCGGGGAGCACAGGGGCCTATCAGCCCCAGCATTTT
>TRBV15|TRBD2|-|TRBJ2-1
CATSRDPGEGRRNEQFF
TGTGCCACCAGCAGAGATCCGGGGGAGGGACGTCGAAATGAGCAGTTCTTC
>TRBV29-1|TRBD2|-|TRBJ2-1
CSVEGLAGDNEQFF
TGCAGCGTTGAGGGACTAGCGGGAGACAATGAGCAGTTCTTC
>TRBV6-5|-|few|TRBJ2-1
CASSITRQTYNEQFF
TGTGCCAGCAGCATAACACGACAAACCTACAATGAGCAGTTCTTC
>TRBV5-6|TRBD2|-|TRBJ2-5
CASTRLAGEETQYF
TGTGCCAGCACGAGACTAGCGGGGGAAGAGACCCAGTACTTC
>TRBV7-9|TRBD1|-|TRBJ1-5
CASSLGVTGNQPQHF
TGTGCCAGCAGCTTAGGAGTGACAGGGAATCAGCCCCAGCATTTT
>TRBV6-5|-|-|TRBJ1-1
CASSYIGGSEAFF
TGTGCCAGCAGTTACATTGGGGGGTCTGAAGCTTTCTTT
>TRBV7-2|TRBD2|-|TRBJ2-3
CASSTRGSGGRLDTQYF
TGTGCCAGCAGCACCCGGGGTAGCGGGGGCCGCCTAGATACGCAGTATTTT
>TRBV5-1|-|once|TRBJ1-1
CASSQDRYTEAFF
TGCGCCAGCAGCCAAGACAGGTACACTGAAGCTTTCTTT
>TRBV6-1|-|-|TRBJ1-1
CASREQGQNTEAFF
TGTGCCAGCAGGGAACAGGGTCAGAACACTGAAGCTTTCTTT
>TRBV7-6|-|-|TRBJ2-3
CASSLAPAGNTDTQYF
TGTGCCAGCAGCTTAGCACCAGCGGGCAACACAGATACGCAGTATTTT
>TRBV5-1|TRBD1|-|TRBJ2-1
CASSLMDRSINEQFF
TGCGCCAGCAGCTTGATGGACAGGTCTATCAATGAGCAGTTCTTC
>TRBV27|TRBD2|-|TRBJ2-5
CASSPQAGDRETQYF
TGTGCCAGCAGCCCTCAAGCGGGAGATCGGGAGACCCAGTACTTC
>TRBV27|TRBD1|-|TRBJ1-2
CASSLSSWDRADYGYTF
TGTGCCAGCAGTTTATCGAGTTGGGACAGGGCTGACTATGGCTACACCTTC
>TRBV28|TRBD1|-|TRBJ1-2
CASSRDRQELGYTF
TGTGCCAGCAGTCGGGACAGGCAGGAGCTTGGCTACACCTTC
>TRBV5-4|TRBD1|-|TRBJ2-3
CASSLAGTGGDTQYF
TGTGCCAGCAGCTTGGCCGGGACAGGGGGAGATACGCAGTATTTT
>TRBV19|-|-|TRBJ2-5
CASSTWLEQETQYF
TGTGCCAGTAGTACGTGGCTCGAACAAGAGACCCAGTACTTC
>TRBV5-4|-|-|TRBJ1-5
CASSLGPVNQPQHF
TGTGCCAGCAGCTTGGGGCCAGTCAATCAGCCCCAGCATTTT
>TRBV6-5|-|-|TRBJ2-2
CASSYDSGTGELFF
TGTGCCAGCAGTTACGATTCAGGGACCGGGGAGCTGTTTTTT
>TRBV6-1|-|-|TRBJ1-5
CASSETGDSNQPQHF
TGTGCCAGCAGTGAAACAGGTGATAGCAATCAGCCCCAGCATTTT
>TRBV13|TRBD1|-|TRBJ2-7
CASSPRQGMGEQYF
TGTGCCAGCAGCCCGAGACAGGGTATGGGTGAGCAGTACTTC
>TRBV6-1|TRBD1|-|TRBJ1-4
CASSELNRGDEKLFF
TGTGCCAGCAGTGAACTGAACAGGGGTGATGAAAAACTGTTTTTT